The present T cell receptor beta chain was sequenced within a study of T-cell memory formation after mild COVID-19 (dated by TCRdb to the early 2020s). In the study overall: TCR sequence clusters from the two donors were largely donor specific. Two young, previously healthy adult volunteers, one female and one male, were included in the cohort. Longitudinal TCRalpha and TCRbeta repertoire sequencing tracked T-cell clones expanding and contracting after mild COVID-19 in two donors.

The run used an Illumina NovaSeq 6000. cDNA libraries for TCRalpha and TCRbeta were prepared by 5'RACE using constant-segment primers, with sample barcodes and unique molecular identifiers added. Trizol reagent was used to extract RNA from every sample. The libraries were amplified in two PCR steps, and the second step added a second sample barcode and Illumina TruSeq adapters. Sequencing of the libraries was done on an Illumina NovaSeq, producing 2 x 150 bp paired-end reads. The study's processing was this. Demultiplexing of reads and collapsing into UMI-guided consensus sequences were performed with migec v1.2.7. Using mixcr v2.1.11, UMI consensuses were aligned to TRA and TRB V and J templates and then assembled into clonotypes. Expanded or contracted clonotypes were those called significant by both edgeR and NoisET, with noise models trained on biological replicates. For edgeR calls, the cutoffs were a false discovery rate-adjusted p below 0.01 and a log2 fold-change threshold of 1. As an exploratory analysis of dynamics, max-normalized trajectories of the 1000 most abundant clonotypes were examined by PCA with hierarchical clustering. Separately sequenced CD4+ and CD8+ repertoires were used to assign a CD4 or CD8 phenotype to each responding clone. The raw public data were reprocessed by TCRdb itself: fastp quality trimming at Q25, MiXCR clonotype calling, in-frame beta chains only. CDR3 protein sequences are deduplicated, and each keeps its most common genes and DNA. TCRdb, not the original authors, processed these V and J calls. The sample profile shows around 320,000 distinct CDR3 sequences; roughly an eighth of them were found once. Together, the top ten hold roughly 23% of the sample.

Ficoll-Paque density gradient centrifugation was the method used to isolate PBMCs. The investigation overall reported the following: Some responding clones were detected in pre-infection memory, suggesting pre-existing cross-reactive memory T cells joined the SARS-CoV-2 response. SARS-CoV-2 specificity of the second-wave clones peaking on day 37 was not confirmed. Only two mild cases were covered by the study, and larger cohorts that include severe cases with pre-infection samples were considered necessary. Balanced CD4/CD8 phenotypes were observed for clones contracting from day 15 to 85, whereas a bias towards CD4+ was observed for a second wave of clones expanding from day 15 to 37. Contracting CD4+ clones were found mainly in CM and EM memory subsets, while CD8+ clones were enriched in EMRA.

The sample holds many counts of this clonotype. It lacks a known antigen. The junction does not match germline at one end; this may be a read error. Per the germline V gene, SGHRS is the CDR1 and YFSETQ is the CDR2. Including the terminal cysteine and phenylalanine, the CDR3 comprises 13 residues. The CDR3 DNA has 39 bases and is translated from base 1. The TCR comes from a man between 18 and 35 years old who had mild COVID-19 (a few samples of this study predate the infection). The sample titles of this study are shuffled in the database, so cell type and time point are left out; the donor was told from shared clones. Input material: PBMCs or a T cell subset sorted from them (not recorded which). Rearrangement joined TRBV5-1 to TRBJ2-1, with 10 junctional bases fitting TRBD1. The CDR3 here reads CASSLGQGNEQFF. The DNA sequence follows: TGTGCCAGCAGTCTGGGACAGGGGAATGAGCAGTTCTTC.